Below, one T cell receptor (beta chain) is given with its context. Its antigen is as yet unknown. This specimen comes from a study of cytomegalovirus exposure and HLA in healthy donors. Study observations and caveats: With high specificity and sensitivity, the classifier reportedly diagnosed cytomegalovirus status. 150 or so TCR beta chains were listed as cytomegalovirus-associated.

Looked up from germline, CDR1 is SNHLY and CDR2 is FYNNEI. This CDR3 contains 13 residues. V lost 3 bases and J lost 1, with 6 bases in between. TCRdb's copy holds only in-frame clones and misses some; the assay was immunoSEQ multiplex PCR. The table records 100,000 to 150,000 clones, more than 70% of them present only once. The chain recombines TRBV2 with TRBJ1-1; D possibly corresponds to TRBD1 (5 bases). Sequencing was performed on PBMCs. The receptor comes from a woman under 40 in good health and CMV-seronegative. CDR3 protein: CASSDRENTEAFF. CDR3 DNA sequence: TGTGCCAGCAGTGACAGGGAGAACACTGAAGCTTTCTTT. Together with reference TRBV2 and TRBJ1-1, the CDR3 gives the full variable domain: EPEVTQTPSHQVTQMGQEVILRCVPISNHLYFYWYRQILGQKVEFLVSFYNNEISEKSEIFDDQFSVERPDGSNFTLKIRSTKLEDSAMYFCASSDRENTEAFFGQGTRLTVV.